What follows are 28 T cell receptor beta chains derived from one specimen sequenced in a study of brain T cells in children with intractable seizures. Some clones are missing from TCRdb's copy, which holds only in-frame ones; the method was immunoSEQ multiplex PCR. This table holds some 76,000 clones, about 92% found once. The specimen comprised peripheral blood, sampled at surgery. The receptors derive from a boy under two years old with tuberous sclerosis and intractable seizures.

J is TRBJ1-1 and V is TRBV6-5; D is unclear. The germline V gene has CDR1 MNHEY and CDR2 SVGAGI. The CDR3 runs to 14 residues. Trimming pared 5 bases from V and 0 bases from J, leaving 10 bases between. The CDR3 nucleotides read TGTGCCAGCAGTAGCCCCGGATTGAACACTGAAGCTTTCTTT. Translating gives CASSSPGLNTEAFF.

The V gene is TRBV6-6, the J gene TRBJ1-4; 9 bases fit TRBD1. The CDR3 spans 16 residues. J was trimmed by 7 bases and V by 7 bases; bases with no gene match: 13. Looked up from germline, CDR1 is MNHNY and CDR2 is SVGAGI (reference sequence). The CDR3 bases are TGTGCCAGCACTTTGGGACAGGGCCGGTTTGGTGAAAAACTGTTTTTT. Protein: CASTLGQGRFGEKLFF.

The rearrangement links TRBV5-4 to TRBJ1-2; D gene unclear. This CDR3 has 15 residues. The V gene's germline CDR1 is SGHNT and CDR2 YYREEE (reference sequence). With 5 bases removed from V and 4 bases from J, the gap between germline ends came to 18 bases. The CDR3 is CASRRGNLTSYGYTF. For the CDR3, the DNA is TGTGCCAGCAGGCGGGGAAACTTGACGTCCTATGGCTACACCTTC. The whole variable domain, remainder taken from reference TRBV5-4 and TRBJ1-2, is ETGVTQSPTHLIKTRGQQVTLRCSSQSGHNTVSWYQQALGQGPQFIFQYYREEENGRGNFPPRFSGLQFPNYSSELNVNALELDDSALYLCASRRGNLTSYGYTFGSGTRLTVV.

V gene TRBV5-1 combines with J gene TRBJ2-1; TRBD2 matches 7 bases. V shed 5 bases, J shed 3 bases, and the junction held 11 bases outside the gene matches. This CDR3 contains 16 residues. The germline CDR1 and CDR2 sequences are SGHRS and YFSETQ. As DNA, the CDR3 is TGCGCCAGCAGAGAAGGGGCGGGAGACCTCTACAATGAGCAGTTCTTC. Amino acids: CASREGAGDLYNEQFF.

The CDR3 nucleotides read TGCAGCGCGACAGGGTTCGAGTACAATGAGCAGTTCTTC. It encodes CSATGFEYNEQFF. The J gene is TRBJ2-1, the V gene TRBV29-1, with 7 positions matching TRBD1. The CDR3 runs to 13 residues. Germline trimming cut 7 bases from V and 4 bases from J; bases unmatched to any gene: 7. Germline V gene data show CDR1 as SQVTM and CDR2 as ANQGSEA.

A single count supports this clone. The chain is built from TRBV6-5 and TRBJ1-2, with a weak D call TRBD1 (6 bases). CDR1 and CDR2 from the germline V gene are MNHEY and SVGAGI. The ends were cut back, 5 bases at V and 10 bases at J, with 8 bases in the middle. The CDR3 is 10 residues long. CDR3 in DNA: TGTGCCAGCAGTAGGACAGACTACACCTTC. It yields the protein CASSRTDYTF.

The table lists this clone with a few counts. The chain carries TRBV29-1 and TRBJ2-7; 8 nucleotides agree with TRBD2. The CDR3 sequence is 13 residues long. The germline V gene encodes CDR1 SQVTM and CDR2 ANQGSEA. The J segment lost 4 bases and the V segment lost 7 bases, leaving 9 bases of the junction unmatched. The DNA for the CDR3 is TGCAGCGCCCAAGCGGGAGAGCCTTACGAGCAGTACTTC. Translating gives CSAQAGEPYEQYF.

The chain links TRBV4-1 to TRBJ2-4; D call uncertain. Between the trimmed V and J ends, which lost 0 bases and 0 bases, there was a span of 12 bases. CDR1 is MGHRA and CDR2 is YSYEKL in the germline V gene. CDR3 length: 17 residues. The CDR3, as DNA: TGCGCCAGCAGCCAAGATGTTGGATTTCTAGCCAAAAACATTCAGTACTTC. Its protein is CASSQDVGFLAKNIQYF.

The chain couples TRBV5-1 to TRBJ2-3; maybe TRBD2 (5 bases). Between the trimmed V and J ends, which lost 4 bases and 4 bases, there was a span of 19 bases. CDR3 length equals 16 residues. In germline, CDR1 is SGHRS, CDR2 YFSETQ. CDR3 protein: CASSPWETRHADTQYF. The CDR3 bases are TGCGCCAGCAGCCCCTGGGAGACACGACACGCAGATACGCAGTATTTT. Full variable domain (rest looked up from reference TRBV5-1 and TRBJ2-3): KAGVTQTPRYLIKTRGQQVTLSCSPISGHRSVSWYQQTPGQGLQFLFEYFSETQRNKGNFPGRFSGRQFSNSRSEMNVSTLELGDSALYLCASSPWETRHADTQYFGPGTRLTVL.

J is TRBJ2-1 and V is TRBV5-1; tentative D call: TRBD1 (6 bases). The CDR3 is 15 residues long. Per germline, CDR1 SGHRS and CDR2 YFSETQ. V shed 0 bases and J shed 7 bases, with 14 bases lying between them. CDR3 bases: TGCGCCAGCAGCTTGGGGGCAGGGGTCTTGAATGAGCAGTTCTTC. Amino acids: CASSLGAGVLNEQFF.

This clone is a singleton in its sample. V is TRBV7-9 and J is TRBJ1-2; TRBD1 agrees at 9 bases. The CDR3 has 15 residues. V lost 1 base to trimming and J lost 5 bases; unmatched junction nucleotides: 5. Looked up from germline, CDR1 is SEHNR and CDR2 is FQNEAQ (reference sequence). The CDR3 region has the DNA TGTGCCAGCAGCTTAGAGGACAGGGGTCGGTATGGCTACACCTTC. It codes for CASSLEDRGRYGYTF.

This CDR3 reads CASSSLIDRGEQFF. In DNA, the CDR3 is TGTGCCAGCAGCTCATTAATAGACAGGGGTGAGCAGTTCTTC. This chain joins TRBV5-4 and TRBJ2-1; 8 positions agree with TRBD1. This CDR3 comprises 14 residues. The germline CDR1 and CDR2 sequences are SGHNT and YYREEE (reference sequence). V was clipped by 3 bases and J by 9 bases; unmatched bases: 8. The full variable domain, in which reference TRBV5-4 and TRBJ2-1 provide the parts outside the CDR3, is ETGVTQSPTHLIKTRGQQVTLRCSSQSGHNTVSWYQQALGQGPQFIFQYYREEENGRGNFPPRFSGLQFPNYSSELNVNALELDDSALYLCASSSLIDRGEQFFGPGTRLTVL.

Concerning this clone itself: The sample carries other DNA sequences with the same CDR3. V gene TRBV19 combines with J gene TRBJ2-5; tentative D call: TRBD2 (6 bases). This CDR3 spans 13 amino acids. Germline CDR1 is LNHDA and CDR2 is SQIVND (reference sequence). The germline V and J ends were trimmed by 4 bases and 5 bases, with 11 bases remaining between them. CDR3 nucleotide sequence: TGTGCCAGTAGTAAGGCGGGACGGGAGACCCAGTACTTC. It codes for CASSKAGRETQYF.

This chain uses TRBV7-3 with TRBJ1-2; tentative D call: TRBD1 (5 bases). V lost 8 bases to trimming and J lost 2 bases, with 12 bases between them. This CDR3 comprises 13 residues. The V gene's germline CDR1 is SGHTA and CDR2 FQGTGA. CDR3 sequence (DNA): TGTGCCAGCGCGCTGGGACCCAACTATGGCTACACCTTC. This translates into CASALGPNYGYTF.

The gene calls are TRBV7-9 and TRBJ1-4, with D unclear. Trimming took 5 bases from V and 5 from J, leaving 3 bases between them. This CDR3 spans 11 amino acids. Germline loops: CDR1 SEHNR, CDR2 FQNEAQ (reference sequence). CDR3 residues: CASSQNEKLFF. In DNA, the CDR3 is TGTGCCAGCAGCCAAAATGAAAAACTGTTTTTT. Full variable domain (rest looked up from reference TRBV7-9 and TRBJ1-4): DTGVSQNPRHKITKRGQNVTFRCDPISEHNRLYWYRQTLGQGPEFLTYFQNEAQLEKSRLLSDRFSAERPKGSFSTLEIQRTEQGDSAMYLCASSQNEKLFFGSGTQLSVL.

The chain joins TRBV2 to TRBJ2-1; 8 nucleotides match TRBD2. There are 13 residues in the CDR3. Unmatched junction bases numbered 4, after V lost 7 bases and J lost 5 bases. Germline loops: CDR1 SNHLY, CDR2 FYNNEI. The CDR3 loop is CASTGSGNNEQFF. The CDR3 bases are TGTGCCAGCACTGGTAGCGGGAACAATGAGCAGTTCTTC.

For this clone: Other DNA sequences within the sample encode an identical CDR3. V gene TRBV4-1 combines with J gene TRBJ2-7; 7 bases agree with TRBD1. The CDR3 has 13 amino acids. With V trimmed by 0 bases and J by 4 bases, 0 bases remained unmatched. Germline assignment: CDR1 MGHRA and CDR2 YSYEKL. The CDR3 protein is CASSQDRGYEQYF. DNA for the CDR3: TGCGCCAGCAGCCAAGACAGGGGGTACGAGCAGTACTTC.

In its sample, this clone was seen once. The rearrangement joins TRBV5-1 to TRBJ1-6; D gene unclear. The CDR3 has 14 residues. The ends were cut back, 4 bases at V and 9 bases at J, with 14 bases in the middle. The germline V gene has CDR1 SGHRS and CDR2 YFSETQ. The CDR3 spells CASSPDPGSSPLHF. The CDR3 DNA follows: TGCGCCAGCAGCCCGGACCCCGGGAGTTCACCCCTCCACTTT.

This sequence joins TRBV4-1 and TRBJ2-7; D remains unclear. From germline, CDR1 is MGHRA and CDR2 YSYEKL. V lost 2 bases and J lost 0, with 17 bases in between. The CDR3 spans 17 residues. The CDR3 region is CASSQRSQQLSSYEQYF. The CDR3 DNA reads TGCGCCAGCAGCCAACGGAGTCAACAGCTGAGCTCCTACGAGCAGTACTTC.

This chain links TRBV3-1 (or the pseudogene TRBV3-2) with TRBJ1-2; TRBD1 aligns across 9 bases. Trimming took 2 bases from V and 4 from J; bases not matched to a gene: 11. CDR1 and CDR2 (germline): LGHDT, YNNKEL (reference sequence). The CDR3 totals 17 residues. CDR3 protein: CASSQTRGQGIPYGYTF. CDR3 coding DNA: TGTGCCAGCAGCCAAACAAGGGGACAGGGCATCCCCTATGGCTACACCTTC.

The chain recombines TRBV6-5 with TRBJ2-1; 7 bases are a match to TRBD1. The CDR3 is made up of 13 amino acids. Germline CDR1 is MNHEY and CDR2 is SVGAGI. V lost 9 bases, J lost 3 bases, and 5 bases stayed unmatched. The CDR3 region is CASKQGLYNEQFF. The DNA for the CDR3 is TGTGCCAGTAAACAGGGGCTCTACAATGAGCAGTTCTTC.

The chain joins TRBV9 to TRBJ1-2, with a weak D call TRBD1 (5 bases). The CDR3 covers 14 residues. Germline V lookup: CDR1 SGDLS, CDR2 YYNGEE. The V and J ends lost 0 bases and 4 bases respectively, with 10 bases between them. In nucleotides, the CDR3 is TGTGCCAGCAGCGTAGTGCCGGGGGGCTATGGCTACACCTTC. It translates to CASSVVPGGYGYTF.

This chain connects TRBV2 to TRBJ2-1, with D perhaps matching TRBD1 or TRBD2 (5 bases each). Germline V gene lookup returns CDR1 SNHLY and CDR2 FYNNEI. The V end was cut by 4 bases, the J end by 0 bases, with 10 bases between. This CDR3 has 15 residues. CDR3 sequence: CASSGDRRSYNEQFF. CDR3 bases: TGTGCCAGCAGTGGGGACCGACGCTCCTACAATGAGCAGTTCTTC. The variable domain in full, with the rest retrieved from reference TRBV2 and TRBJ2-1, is EPEVTQTPSHQVTQMGQEVILRCVPISNHLYFYWYRQILGQKVEFLVSFYNNEISEKSEIFDDQFSVERPDGSNFTLKIRSTKLEDSAMYFCASSGDRRSYNEQFFGPGTRLTVL.

In nucleotides, the CDR3 is TGTGCCAGCAGTGGGTGGGGCGGGATGAGCTCCTACGAGCAGTACTTC. Amino acids: CASSGWGGMSSYEQYF. The chain carries TRBV2 and TRBJ2-7; D possibly corresponds to TRBD2 (6 bases). Per the germline V gene, CDR1 is SNHLY and CDR2 is FYNNEI. The CDR3 is 16 residues long. Trimming pared 4 bases from V and 0 bases from J, leaving 16 bases between.

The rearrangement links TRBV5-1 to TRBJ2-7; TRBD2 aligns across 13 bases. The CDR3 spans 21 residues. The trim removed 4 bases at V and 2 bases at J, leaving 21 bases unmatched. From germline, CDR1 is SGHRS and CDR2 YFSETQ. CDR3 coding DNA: TGCGCCAGCAGCCAGGGACAGCCGACTAGCGGGAGGACCTACTTTCCCTACGAGCAGTACTTC. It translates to CASSQGQPTSGRTYFPYEQYF.

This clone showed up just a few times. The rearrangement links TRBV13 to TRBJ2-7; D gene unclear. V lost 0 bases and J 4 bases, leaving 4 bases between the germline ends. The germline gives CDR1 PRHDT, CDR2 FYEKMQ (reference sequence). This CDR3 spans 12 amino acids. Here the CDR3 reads CASSLGVYEQYF. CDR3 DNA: TGTGCCAGCAGCTTAGGGGTTTACGAGCAGTACTTC.

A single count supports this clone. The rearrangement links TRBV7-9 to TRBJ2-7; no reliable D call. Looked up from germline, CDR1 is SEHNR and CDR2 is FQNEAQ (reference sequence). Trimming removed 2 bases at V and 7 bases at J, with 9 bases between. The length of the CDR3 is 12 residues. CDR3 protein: CASSLSSVEQYF. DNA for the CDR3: TGTGCCAGCAGCTTATCTTCAGTTGAGCAGTACTTC. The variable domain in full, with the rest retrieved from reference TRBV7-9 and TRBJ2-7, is DTGVSQNPRHKITKRGQNVTFRCDPISEHNRLYWYRQTLGQGPEFLTYFQNEAQLEKSRLLSDRFSAERPKGSFSTLEIQRTEQGDSAMYLCASSLSSVEQYFGPGTRLTVT.

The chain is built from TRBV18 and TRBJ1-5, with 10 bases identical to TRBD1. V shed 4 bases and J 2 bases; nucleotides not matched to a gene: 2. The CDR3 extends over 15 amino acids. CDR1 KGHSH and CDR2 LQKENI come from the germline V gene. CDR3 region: CASSRGTGGNQPQHF. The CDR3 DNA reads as TGTGCCAGCTCACGGGGGACAGGGGGCAATCAGCCCCAGCATTTT.